A selection of T cell receptor beta chains follows, all from one sample in a study of cytomegalovirus exposure and HLA in healthy donors. Measured with immunoSEQ multiplex PCR; TCRdb has only the in-frame clones, and not every one. Found here are roughly 100,000 clones, approximately 71% of them singletons; the top ten hold more than 15%. The sequencing sample was made of PBMCs. The receptor set was obtained from a woman under 30 in good health and CMV-seropositive. Both conserved end residues are part of each CDR3. The D gene is left open where the match is weak. Some rows have no size entry. The others give once, few or many, or a class for an expanded clone.

clone_size: .
v_call: TRBV19
j_call: TRBJ1-2
d_call: .
cdr3_nt: TGTGCCAGTAACATGCAGGGCGCCTTTGGTGCCTACACCTTC
cdr3_aa: CASNMQGAFGAYTF

clone_size: .
v_call: TRBV4-2
j_call: TRBJ2-1
d_call: TRBD2
cdr3_nt: TGTGCCAGCAGCCAAGGTGGGACTAGCGGGAGAGTTTCGCATGAGCAGTTCTTC
cdr3_aa: CASSQGGTSGRVSHEQFF

clone_size: .
v_call: TRBV30
j_call: TRBJ1-5
d_call: .
cdr3_nt: TGTGCCTGGAGTGGAAAACAGGTTAATCAGCCCCAGCATTTT
cdr3_aa: CAWSGKQVNQPQHF

clone_size: .
v_call: TRBV28
j_call: TRBJ2-3
d_call: .
cdr3_nt: TGTGCCAGCAGTGAGGCGGGATCCACAGATACGCAGTATTTT
cdr3_aa: CASSEAGSTDTQYF

clone_size: once
v_call: TRBV5-6
j_call: TRBJ2-7
d_call: TRBD2
cdr3_nt: TGTGCCAGCAGCTTAACTAGCGGGGGCTCCTACGAGCAGTACTTC
cdr3_aa: CASSLTSGGSYEQYF

clone_size: .
v_call: TRBV5-1
j_call: TRBJ2-3
d_call: .
cdr3_nt: TGCGCCAGCAGCCTAGGCGGTGTAAGGACAGATACGCAGTATTTT
cdr3_aa: CASSLGGVRTDTQYF

clone_size: .
v_call: TRBV5-1
j_call: TRBJ2-7
d_call: TRBD1
cdr3_nt: TGCGCCAGCAGCCCCGGACAGGTCTACGAGCAGTACTTC
cdr3_aa: CASSPGQVYEQYF

clone_size: .
v_call: TRBV7-6
j_call: TRBJ2-2
d_call: TRBD2
cdr3_nt: TGTGCCAGCAGCTTAGGGCTAGCGGGATCCACCGGGGAGCTGTTTTTT
cdr3_aa: CASSLGLAGSTGELFF

clone_size: .
v_call: TRBV2
j_call: TRBJ2-1
d_call: .
cdr3_nt: TGTGCCAGCAGGCGGGACTCCAAAAGCTCCTACAATGAGCAGTTCTTC
cdr3_aa: CASRRDSKSSYNEQFF

clone_size: once
v_call: TRBV4-2
j_call: TRBJ1-5
d_call: .
cdr3_nt: TGTGCCAGCAGCCAAGATCTAACAGTCAATCAGCCCCAGCATTTT
cdr3_aa: CASSQDLTVNQPQHF

clone_size: .
v_call: TRBV7-8
j_call: TRBJ2-5
d_call: TRBD2
cdr3_nt: TGTGCCAGCAGCAGTGGACTAGGGAGAGGGGAGACCCAGTACTTC
cdr3_aa: CASSSGLGRGETQYF

clone_size: .
v_call: TRBV6-4
j_call: TRBJ1-1
d_call: TRBD1
cdr3_nt: TGTGCCAGCAGTGGCGGGACAGGCACTGAAGCTTTCTTT
cdr3_aa: CASSGGTGTEAFF

clone_size: .
v_call: TRBV19
j_call: TRBJ1-2
d_call: .
cdr3_nt: TGTGCCAGTAGTATCCTGCGGACACAAGGGTATGGCTACACCTTC
cdr3_aa: CASSILRTQGYGYTF

clone_size: few
v_call: TRBV15
j_call: TRBJ1-4
d_call: TRBD1
cdr3_nt: TGTGCCACCAGCAGAGACACAGGGGTTAGGGAAAAACTGTTTTTT
cdr3_aa: CATSRDTGVREKLFF

clone_size: .
v_call: TRBV5-1
j_call: TRBJ2-7
d_call: .
cdr3_nt: TGCGCCAGCAGCTTGACCCCCTCGAGAGGGTCTTCCTACGAGCAGTACTTC
cdr3_aa: CASSLTPSRGSSYEQYF

clone_size: .
v_call: TRBV7-3
j_call: TRBJ1-2
d_call: TRBD1
cdr3_nt: TGTGCCAGCAGCCCCACGGGACAGGGGGACGGCTACACCTTC
cdr3_aa: CASSPTGQGDGYTF

clone_size: .
v_call: TRBV28
j_call: TRBJ1-4
d_call: .
cdr3_nt: TGTGCCAGCGAGGGGGATACTAATGAAAAACTGTTTTTT
cdr3_aa: CASEGDTNEKLFF

clone_size: .
v_call: TRBV19
j_call: TRBJ2-3
d_call: TRBD1
cdr3_nt: TGTGCCAGTAGTATAGGACGGGACAGGGCATATTTT
cdr3_aa: CASSIGRDRAYF

clone_size: .
v_call: TRBV29-1
j_call: TRBJ2-1
d_call: TRBD2
cdr3_nt: TGCAGCGATAGCGGGGGGCCCCTCAATGAGCAGTTCTTC
cdr3_aa: CSDSGGPLNEQFF

clone_size: .
v_call: TRBV7-9
j_call: TRBJ1-6
d_call: TRBD1
cdr3_nt: TGTGCCAGCAGCCAAAACCTAAGACAGGGGGCCGATTCACCCCTCCACTTT
cdr3_aa: CASSQNLRQGADSPLHF